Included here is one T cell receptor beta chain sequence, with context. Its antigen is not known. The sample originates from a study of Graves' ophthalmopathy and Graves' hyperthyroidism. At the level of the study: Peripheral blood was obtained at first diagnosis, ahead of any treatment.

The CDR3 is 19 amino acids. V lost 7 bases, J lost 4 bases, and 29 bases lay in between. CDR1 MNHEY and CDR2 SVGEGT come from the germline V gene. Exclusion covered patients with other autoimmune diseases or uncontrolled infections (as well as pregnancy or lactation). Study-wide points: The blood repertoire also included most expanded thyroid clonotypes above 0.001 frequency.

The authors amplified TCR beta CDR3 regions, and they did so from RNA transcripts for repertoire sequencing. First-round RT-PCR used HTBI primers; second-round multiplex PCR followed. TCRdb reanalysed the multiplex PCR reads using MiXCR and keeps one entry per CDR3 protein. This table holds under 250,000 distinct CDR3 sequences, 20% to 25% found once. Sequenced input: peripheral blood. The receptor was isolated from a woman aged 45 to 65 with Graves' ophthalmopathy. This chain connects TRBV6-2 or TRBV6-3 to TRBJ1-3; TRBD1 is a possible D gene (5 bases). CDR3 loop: CASTPYRDLILQHGNTIYF. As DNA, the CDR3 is TGTGCCAGCACCCCCTACCGGGACTTAATCCTTCAACACGGAAACACCATATATTTT.